Below, 7 T cell receptor beta chains from the same sample are listed, as sequenced in a study of cytomegalovirus exposure and HLA in healthy donors (dated by TCRdb to about 2017). Libraries came from the immunoSEQ multiplex PCR assay. For the multiplex PCR, a mixture combining 60 forward primers for TCR Vbeta segments and 13 reverse primers for TCR Jbeta segments was used. Drawn from immuneACCESS, this table holds only the in-frame rearrangements with V and J called that TCRdb kept. Clones are partly lost; checked studies trace under half to an unresolved V gene and leave the rest unexplained. Counted in this sample were 100,000 to 150,000 clones; approximately 77% of them appeared once. Clones ranked in the top ten supply about 1.7% of the sample. Sequenced sample: PBMCs. These receptors all come from a man between 18 and 35 years old in good health and CMV-seronegative.

This clone was picked up one time. The chain couples TRBV7-9 to TRBJ2-7; 7 bases match TRBD1. The trim removed 5 bases at V and 4 bases at J, leaving 2 bases unmatched. Germline V gives CDR1 SEHNR, CDR2 FQNEAQ (reference sequence). The CDR3 loop spans 12 amino acids. The CDR3 loop reads CASSQGVYEQYF. Here the CDR3 DNA reads TGTGCCAGCAGCCAGGGGGTATACGAGCAGTACTTC.

The genes are TRBV18 and TRBJ1-1; no firm D call. In germline, CDR1 is KGHSH, CDR2 LQKENI. The CDR3 contains 16 residues. The ends were cut back, 3 bases at V and 4 bases at J, with 18 bases in the middle. The CDR3 nucleotides are TGTGCCAGCTCACCGGGAGACCACATACGAGCCACTGAAGCTTTCTTT. The encoded protein is CASSPGDHIRATEAFF.

The chain uses TRBV27 and TRBJ1-1; 7 bases match TRBD1. The germline V gene encodes CDR1 MNHEY and CDR2 SMNVEV (reference sequence). Trimming at V came to 5 bases and at J to 11 bases, leaving 11 bases not matched to a gene. There are 13 residues in the CDR3. The CDR3 bases are TGTGCCAGCAGTGCTAGGGACAGTTTAGGGGCTTTCTTT. This encodes CASSARDSLGAFF.

V and J are TRBV5-6 and TRBJ2-5; 7 bases are a match to TRBD1. The J call may be incorrect, as the DNA end agrees better with TRBJ2-7. Germline CDR1 and CDR2: SGHDT and YYEEEE. The CDR3 extends over 13 amino acids. DNA for the CDR3: TGTGCCAGCAGCTTATGGGACAGCTACGAGCAGTACTTC. Its translation is CASSLWDSYEQYF.

The chain has TRBV6-1 and TRBJ1-5; TRBD1 agrees at 8 bases. This CDR3 is 13 amino acids long. From germline, CDR1 is MNHNS and CDR2 SASEGT. Unmatched junction bases numbered 8, after V lost 9 bases and J lost 7 bases. The CDR3 region has the DNA TGTGCCAGTTCTTACAGGGGGACCCAGCCCCAGCATTTT. Amino acid sequence: CASSYRGTQPQHF.

In its sample, this clone was seen once. The rearrangement links TRBV6-1 to TRBJ2-5, with D possibly being TRBD2 (5 bases). Between the trimmed V and J ends, which lost 2 bases and 2 bases, there was a span of 15 bases. CDR3 length: 16 residues. From germline, CDR1 is MNHNS and CDR2 SASEGT. The CDR3 DNA reads TGTGCCAGCAGTGAAATCGCTGGGGAGCTACAAGAGACCCAGTACTTC. It specifies CASSEIAGELQETQYF.

This clone was seen just once. The chain employs TRBV19 and TRBJ1-1; D gene uncertain. The V gene lost 3 bases and the J gene lost 5 bases, with 7 bases spanning the gap. Looked up from germline, CDR1 is LNHDA and CDR2 is SQIVND (reference sequence). The CDR3 contains 12 residues. The CDR3 DNA reads TGTGCCAGTAGTATCCAACAAACTGAAGCTTTCTTT. Amino acid sequence: CASSIQQTEAFF.